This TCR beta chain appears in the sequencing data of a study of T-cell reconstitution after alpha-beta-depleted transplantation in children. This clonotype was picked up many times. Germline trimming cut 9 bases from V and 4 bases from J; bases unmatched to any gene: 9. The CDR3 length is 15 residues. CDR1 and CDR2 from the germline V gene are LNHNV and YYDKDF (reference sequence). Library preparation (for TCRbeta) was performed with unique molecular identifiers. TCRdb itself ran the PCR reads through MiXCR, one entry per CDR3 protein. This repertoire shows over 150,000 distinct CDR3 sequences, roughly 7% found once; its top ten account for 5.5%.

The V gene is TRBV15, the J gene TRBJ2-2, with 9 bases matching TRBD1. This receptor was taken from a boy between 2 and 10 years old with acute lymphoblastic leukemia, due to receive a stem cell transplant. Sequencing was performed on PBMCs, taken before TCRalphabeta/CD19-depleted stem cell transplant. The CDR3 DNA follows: TGTGCCACTTCCAGGACAGGGGCACTCACCGGGGAGCTGTTTTTT. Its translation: CATSRTGALTGELFF.